A single sample gave rise to the 17 T cell receptor beta chains below, sequenced in a study of human T cells and chemical hapten exposure. From the RACE reads, TCRdb called clonotypes with MiXCR, one entry per CDR3 protein. The profile covers approximately 97,000 distinct CDR3 sequences, with more than 9.5% appearing a single time and approximately 3.4% taken by the ten largest. Time point of the sample: patch test 2, 6 weeks after DPC sensitization. Regarding treatment: therapeutic diphenylcyclopropenone sensitization with weekly scalp DPC. Sequenced here: whole blood, sampled in connection with sensitization to the hapten diphenylcyclopropenone (DPC). The source is a woman in her thirties or forties with alopecia areata. Some clones in this sample may be carry-over from other donors' samples.

The sample holds a few counts of this clonotype. The gene calls are TRBV6-2 or TRBV6-3 and TRBJ1-6; D not resolved. The CDR3 is 17 amino acids. Trimming removed 7 bases at V and 7 bases at J, with 23 bases between. The germline gives CDR1 MNHEY, CDR2 SVGEGT. The CDR3 DNA is TGTGCCAGCACTTCCTTTATGGCCCCGGTCGGGAATTCACCCCTCCACTTT. Translating gives CASTSFMAPVGNSPLHF.

V is TRBV15 and J is TRBJ2-7; D is perhaps TRBD2 (6 bases). Trimming shortened V by 0 bases and J by 1 base, and 7 bases separated the two germline ends. The germline V gene has CDR1 LNHNV and CDR2 YYDKDF (reference sequence). This CDR3 is built from 14 residues. CDR3 sequence reads: CATSREAGSYEQYF. CDR3 sequence (DNA): TGTGCCACCAGCAGAGAGGCGGGGTCCTACGAGCAGTACTTC.

The V and J genes are TRBV6-2 or TRBV6-3 and TRBJ1-3; D unresolved. Germline V gives CDR1 MNHEY, CDR2 SVGEGT. This CDR3 spans 13 amino acids. Trimming took off 8 bases at V and 0 bases at J, with 8 bases between the two ends. CDR3 bases: TGTGCCAGCGAGGCAGCCTCTGGAAACACCATATATTTT. Its translation: CASEAASGNTIYF.

This clonotype has ten or more counts. The chain recombines TRBV12-3 or TRBV12-4 with TRBJ2-5; D is possibly TRBD2 (6 bases). The length of the CDR3 is 15 residues. Trimming removed 5 bases at V and 1 base at J, with 14 bases between. The CDR3 spells CASSRSTGLQETQYF. CDR3 in DNA: TGTGCCAGCAGTAGATCAACGGGACTCCAAGAGACCCAGTACTTC.

The rearrangement links TRBV7-8 to TRBJ2-1; 8 positions match TRBD2. The CDR3 is made up of 14 amino acids. J lost 6 bases, V lost 1 base, and 2 bases had no gene match. Germline V gene lookup returns CDR1 SGHVS and CDR2 FQNEAQ. The CDR3 DNA is TGTGCCAGCAGCTTAGTAGCGGGACCCAATGAGCAGTTCTTC. Translating gives CASSLVAGPNEQFF.

This clonotype was detected a few times. This chain connects TRBV5-5 to TRBJ1-1; D remains unclear. V was cut by 6 bases and J by 7 bases, with 22 bases left in between. This CDR3 spans 15 amino acids. Germline lookup yields CDR1 SGHKS and CDR2 YYEKEE (reference sequence). The CDR3 DNA sequence: TGTGCCAGCATCAATCCCTACGGGCCCATGAGTGAAGCTTTCTTT. The encoded protein is CASINPYGPMSEAFF.

The chain recombines TRBV9 with TRBJ2-6; 7 nucleotides match TRBD1. Per germline, CDR1 SGDLS and CDR2 YYNGEE. This CDR3 has 16 amino acids. J was trimmed by 2 bases and V by 4 bases; bases with no gene match: 6. CDR3 sequence reads: CASSPDRAPGANVLTF. For the CDR3, the DNA is TGTGCCAGCAGCCCCGACAGGGCCCCTGGGGCCAACGTCCTGACTTTC.

This clonotype was found many times. This chain links TRBV2 with TRBJ2-7, with 9 nucleotides matching TRBD2. Trimming cost V 3 bases and J 0 bases; bases outside gene matches: 3. The CDR3 has 15 residues. Germline V CDR1 and CDR2: SNHLY, FYNNEI. This CDR3 is CASSDSGGTSYEQYF. CDR3 DNA sequence: TGTGCCAGCAGTGATAGCGGGGGAACCTCCTACGAGCAGTACTTC.

This chain links TRBV3-1 with TRBJ2-7; 10 bases line up with TRBD1. Germline V CDR1 and CDR2: LGHDT, YNNKEL (reference sequence). CDR3 length: 12 amino acids. After removal of 7 bases from V and 5 bases from J, the junction contained 2 bases not matched to a gene. CDR3: CASKGQGHEQYF. The CDR3 DNA reads TGTGCCAGCAAGGGACAGGGGCACGAGCAGTACTTC.

The chain links TRBV9 to TRBJ2-1; 9 bases map to TRBD1. The CDR3 has 16 residues. Per germline, CDR1 SGDLS and CDR2 YYNGEE. The ends lost 4 bases at V and 6 bases at J; junction bases unmatched: 11. The CDR3 sequence is CASSFRPKTGGNEQFF. For the CDR3, the DNA is TGTGCCAGCAGCTTCCGCCCGAAGACAGGGGGCAATGAGCAGTTCTTC.

This clonotype occurred a few times. The rearrangement links TRBV7-2 to TRBJ2-7; D is uncertain. The CDR3 has 14 residues. Trimming stripped 3 bases from V and 5 bases from J, with 14 bases between. In germline, CDR1 is SGHTA, CDR2 FQGNSA. CDR3: CASSFEQLSHEQYF. CDR3 nucleotides: TGTGCCAGCAGCTTCGAACAGTTAAGCCACGAGCAGTACTTC.

V gene TRBV6-5 combines with J gene TRBJ2-7, with D perhaps matching TRBD1 (6 bases). The CDR3 extends over 13 amino acids. The germline V and J ends were trimmed by 8 bases and 0 bases, with 11 bases remaining between them. Per the germline V gene, CDR1 is MNHEY and CDR2 is SVGAGI. The CDR3 coding sequence is TGTGCCAGCCAAAGGACAGTCTCCTACGAGCAGTACTTC. This encodes CASQRTVSYEQYF.

The chain has TRBV18 and TRBJ2-1; TRBD1 is a possible D gene (5 bases). V shed 2 bases and J shed 6 bases, with 11 bases lying between them. The CDR3 loop spans 14 amino acids. From germline, CDR1 is KGHSH and CDR2 LQKENI. The chain's CDR3 is CASSPVQETNEQFF. The CDR3 region has the DNA TGTGCCAGCTCACCAGTACAGGAGACCAATGAGCAGTTCTTC.

The chain couples TRBV7-6 to TRBJ1-5; D uncertain. The CDR3 length is 18 residues. Germline values: CDR1 SGHVS, CDR2 FNYEAQ. V lost 0 bases, J lost 1 base, and 16 bases lay in between. The DNA of the CDR3 is TGTGCCAGCAGCTTAGCGCGAGGACCTCTTAGGAGCAATCAGCCCCAGCATTTT. Protein: CASSLARGPLRSNQPQHF. Filled out from reference TRBV7-6 and TRBJ1-5, the complete variable domain reads GAGVSQSPRYKVTKRGQDVALRCDPISGHVSLYWYRQALGQGPEFLTYFNYEAQQDKSGLPNDRFSAERPEGSISTLTIQRTEQRDSAMYRCASSLARGPLRSNQPQHFGDGTRLSIL.

This chain links TRBV3-1 with TRBJ2-1; D might be TRBD2 (5 bases). Germline loops: CDR1 LGHDT, CDR2 YNNKEL (reference sequence). The CDR3 is made up of 14 amino acids. Trimming left V 0 bases short and J 7 bases short, with 10 bases between. The CDR3 DNA follows: TGTGCCAGCAGCCAAGATTTAGCGAAGAATGAGCAGTTCTTC. Encoded protein: CASSQDLAKNEQFF.

This clonotype was seen at least ten times. The genes are TRBV9 and TRBJ2-2; D gene unclear. The CDR3 runs to 16 residues. In germline, CDR1 is SGDLS, CDR2 YYNGEE. Trimming removed 0 bases at V and 3 bases at J, with 12 bases between. The CDR3 is CASSVGPTRDTGELFF. The CDR3 DNA sequence: TGTGCCAGCAGCGTAGGACCAACCCGTGACACCGGGGAGCTGTTTTTT.

The chain couples TRBV12-3 or TRBV12-4 to TRBJ1-1; D is unclear. Trimming pared 1 base from V and 0 bases from J, leaving 9 bases between. This CDR3 region has 15 residues. The CDR3 here is CASSLVTGVNTEAFF. The CDR3 DNA follows: TGTGCCAGCAGTTTAGTCACCGGGGTGAACACTGAAGCTTTCTTT.